This T cell receptor beta chain is from a study of cytomegalovirus exposure and HLA in healthy donors. The CDR3 extends over 16 amino acids. In the PCR, 60 Vbeta and 13 Jbeta primers were used. The protocol was immunoSEQ multiplex PCR, while the TCRdb copy is restricted to in-frame clones and leaves out a portion. The sample includes fewer than 250,000 clones, roughly 79% seen only once; the top ten take over 1.5%. The rearrangement joins TRBV1 to TRBJ2-1; the table gives TRBD2 as D, unverified against the DNA. TRBV1 counts as a pseudogene. This clonotype was sampled from a male donor in good health and CMV-seronegative. The specimen sequenced was PBMCs. The CDR3 spells CTSSQGVAGGHNEQFF. The CDR3 nucleotides read TGCACCAGCAGCCAAGGGGTAGCGGGGGGGCACAATGAGCAGTTCTTC.